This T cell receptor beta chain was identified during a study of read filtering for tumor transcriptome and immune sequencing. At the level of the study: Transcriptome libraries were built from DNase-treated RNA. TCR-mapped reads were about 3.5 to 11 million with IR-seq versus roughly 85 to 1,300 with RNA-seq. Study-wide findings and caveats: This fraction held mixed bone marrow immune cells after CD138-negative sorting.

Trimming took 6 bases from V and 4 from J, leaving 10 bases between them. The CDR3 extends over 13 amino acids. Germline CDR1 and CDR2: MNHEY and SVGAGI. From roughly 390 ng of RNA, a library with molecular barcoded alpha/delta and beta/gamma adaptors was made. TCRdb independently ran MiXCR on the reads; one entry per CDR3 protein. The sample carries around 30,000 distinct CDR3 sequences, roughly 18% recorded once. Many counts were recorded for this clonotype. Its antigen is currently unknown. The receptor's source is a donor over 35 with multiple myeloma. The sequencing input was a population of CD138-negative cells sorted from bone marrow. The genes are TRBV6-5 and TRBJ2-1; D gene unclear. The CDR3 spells CASRRPAYNEQFF. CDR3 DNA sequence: TGTGCCAGCAGGAGACCCGCTTACAATGAGCAGTTCTTC.